This T cell receptor beta chain was observed in a study of blood T cell repertoires in COVID-19 (dated by TCRdb to about 2020). Notes on the research overall: Collaborator samples came from the United States, Italy and Spain and covered acute and convalescent phases of COVID-19. The prospective study material was composed of cDNA or gDNA derived from T cells, B-cell-depleted T cells, or PBMCs. The dataset comprised deeply sampled blood TCRbeta repertoires from subjects exposed to, actively infected with, or recovered from COVID-19. The repertoires were made available in a free public database intended to serve as a resource for research on the immune response to SARS-CoV-2. Samples were obtained from the ongoing ImmuneRACE study (first 160 participants) and from 1,254 subjects provided by 6 global collaborators. Nearly every sample came with metadata listing a de-identified subject ID, COVID-19 status, age in years and sex. Where HLA class I and class II types were available, the types were taken from metadata supplied by the sample provider, not from assay-based typing.

V is trimmed back by 3 bases and J by 1 base, and the junction contains 5 bases that no gene match accounts for. The CDR3 starts with the cysteine, ends with the phenylalanine, and has 15 residues. Only the CDR3 DNA is retained, 45 bases long and in frame from the first base. Based on the germline V gene (reference sequence), the CDR1 and CDR2 sequences are LNHDA and SQIVND. TCRbeta CDR3 regions were amplified from genomic DNA by means of the immunoSEQ Assay, a bias-controlled multiplex PCR. Regarding the original processing steps: The number of nucleated cells in each sample was estimated by amplification of reference gene primers within the assay. To quantify the absolute abundance of each unique TCRbeta CDR3 rearrangement, sequence reads were collapsed and filtered. For each sample, productive Simpson clonality was calculated as the square root of Simpson's diversity index across productive rearrangements. TCRdb took over this immuneACCESS table, retaining in-frame rearrangements with V and J assigned. Such tables are incomplete; in checked studies, under half of the missing clones stem from an unresolved V gene, and the remainder is unexplained. The DNA was the basis for D and trimming; V, J and clone size are from that table. The sample has about 270,000 clones on record, about four fifths of them singletons. In total, the top ten clones hold 2.5% to 3% of the sample.

Broader findings and caveats from the paper: The quantity of clinical and demographic metadata differed by source and by participant and was supplied without curation.

Comment on this clone: The antigen this receptor binds is unknown. Base-call qualities are not available, and no considerably larger clone is one nucleotide away.

Each collaborating institution followed its own protocols to collect whole blood in K2EDTA tubes. For TCRbeta analysis, collaborator samples were shipped as frozen whole blood, as isolated PBMCs, or as DNA extracted from either sample type. Material: peripheral blood. This chain joins TRBV19 to TRBJ1-2, with TRBD1 matching 7 junction bases. This receptor was taken from an older woman with active or convalescent COVID-19. The DNA sequence is as follows: TGTGCCAGTAGTATCCCGGGACAGATTAACTATGGCTACACCTTC. Translated, it reads CASSIPGQINYGYTF. This CDR3, with the reference TRBV19 and TRBJ1-2 proteins standing in past its ends, gives the full variable domain DGGITQSPKYLFRKEGQNVTLSCEQNLNHDAMYWYRQDPGQGLRLIYYSQIVNDFQKGDIAEGYSVSREKKESFPLTVTSAQKNPTAFYLCASSIPGQINYGYTFGSGTRLTVV.